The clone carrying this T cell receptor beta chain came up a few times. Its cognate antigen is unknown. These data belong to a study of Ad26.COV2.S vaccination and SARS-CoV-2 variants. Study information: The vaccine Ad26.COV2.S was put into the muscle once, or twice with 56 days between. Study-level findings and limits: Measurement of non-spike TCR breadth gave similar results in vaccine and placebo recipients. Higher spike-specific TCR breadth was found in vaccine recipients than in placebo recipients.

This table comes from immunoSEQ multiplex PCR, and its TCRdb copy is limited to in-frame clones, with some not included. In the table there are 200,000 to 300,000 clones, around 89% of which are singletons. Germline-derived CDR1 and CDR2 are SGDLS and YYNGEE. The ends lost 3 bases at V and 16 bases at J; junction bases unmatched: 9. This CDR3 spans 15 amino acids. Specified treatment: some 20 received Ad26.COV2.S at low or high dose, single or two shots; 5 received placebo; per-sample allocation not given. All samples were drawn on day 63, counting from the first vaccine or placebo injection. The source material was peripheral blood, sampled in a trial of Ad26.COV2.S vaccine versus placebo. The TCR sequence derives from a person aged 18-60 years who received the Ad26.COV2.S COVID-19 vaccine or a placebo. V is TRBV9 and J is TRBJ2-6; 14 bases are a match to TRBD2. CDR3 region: CASSEGTSGGPRLTF. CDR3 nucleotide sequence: TGTGCCAGCAGCGAAGGGACTAGCGGGGGTCCTCGTCTGACTTTC.